This T cell receptor (beta chain) is from a study of cytomegalovirus exposure and HLA in healthy donors. About the study: A subsequent analysis reported that the roughly 120 validation repertoires were produced on the same platform that had also been used for the 666 first-cohort repertoires.

Repertoires were generated with immunoSEQ multiplex PCR, while TCRdb's copy carries only in-frame clones and drops some. The sample consists of fewer than 130,000 clones, about 92% of them appearing once. The study's findings and limits: Cytomegalovirus-associated TCR beta chains were listed, numbering under 200. It was reportedly the case that the classifier diagnosed cytomegalovirus status with high specificity and sensitivity. In vitro assays verified that a few CMV-associated chains recognized CMV antigens specifically.

As to this clone: Its antigen is as yet unknown.

The CDR3 runs to 15 residues. The V gene lost 3 bases and the J gene lost 4 bases, with 16 bases spanning the gap. The germline CDR1 and CDR2 sequences are MNHNS and SASEGT. Sequenced material: PBMCs. V is TRBV6-1 and J is TRBJ2-7, with TRBD1 as a possible D gene (6 bases). This TCR came from a young woman in good health and CMV-seronegative. CDR3 sequence (DNA): TGTGCCAGCAGTGATCCGGACAGTTACTCGTACGAGCAGTACTTC. Translation gives CASSDPDSYSYEQYF.